The 2 T cell receptor beta chains reported below all come from one sample, sequenced in a study of regulatory T cells. Broader study findings: Hydrophobic residues at CDR3 positions 6 and 7 were enriched in conventional CD4+ T cells of CD3G-deficient patients.

Which antigens these TCRs recognize remains unknown. The PCR used 52 TRBV and 13 TRBJ primers. Clones were read by immunoSEQ multiplex PCR, and TCRdb kept only the in-frame ones, dropping some. The sample carries tens of thousands of clones, roughly 84% recorded once. Sequencing was done on a sample of conventional CD4+ T cells sorted from blood. The receptors derive from a child aged 10-17 years with CD3G deficiency.

This clone was observed a few times. V and J are TRBV6-1 and TRBJ1-2, with a weak D call TRBD1 (5 bases). This CDR3 has 11 amino acids. V dropped 3 bases and J dropped 8 bases, with 7 bases sitting between them. The germline V gene encodes CDR1 MNHNS and CDR2 SASEGT. Here the CDR3 DNA reads TGTGCCAGCAGTGAGGGGGTCGGCTACACCTTC. Its protein product is CASSEGVGYTF.

The chain uses TRBV28 and TRBJ1-1, with a possible D match to TRBD1 (6 bases). CDR1 MDHEN and CDR2 SYDVKM come from the germline V gene. The CDR3 runs 14 residues. The V end was cut by 10 bases, the J end by 5 bases, with 20 bases between. This chain's CDR3 is CATRLGGFLTEAFF. CDR3 DNA sequence: TGTGCCACCCGACTAGGGGGTTTTCTTACTGAAGCTTTCTTT.